A selection of T cell receptor beta chains follows, all from one sample in a study of T cell changes during pregnancy in multiple sclerosis. The table came from immunoSEQ multiplex PCR; TCRdb's copy has only in-frame clones and leaves some out. This table has 65,000 to 75,000 clones, over 85% appearing once. The sequencing used peripheral blood, collected after pregnancy. Receptor source: a female donor in good health, enrolled as a control in a pregnancy study. Each CDR3 is given without its conserved first and last residue. Size is omitted from some rows. Given values are once, few, many or a class for expanded clones.

>TRBJ2-1|13|TRBV10-2|.
ASSARTGTYNEQF
>TRBJ2-7|12|TRBV10-3|.
AITLGGDGYEQY
>TRBJ1-4|11|TRBV28|.
ASSLQGDEKLF
>TRBJ2-1|12|TRBV30|.
AWRYPGSYNEQF
>TRBJ1-6|13|TRBV28|once
ASRGTGGRSSPLH
>TRBJ2-7|11|TRBV27|.
ASSSGQDYEQY
>TRBJ2-1|14|TRBV18|.
ASSPLAGGPMNEQF
>TRBJ2-7|13|TRBV5-5|once
ASSPGQGDYYEQY
>TRBJ1-5|11|TRBV30|.
AWSPGYGQPQH
>TRBJ2-1|12|TRBV6-1|.
ASSDTIGGREQF
>TRBJ1-1|12|TRBV28|once
ASIPQGRDTEAF
>TRBJ2-5|12|TRBV27|.
ASGSDRGQETQY
>TRBJ1-1|11|TRBV18|.
ASSPPWESAAF
>TRBJ1-1|11|TRBV28|.
ASSLIRDTEAF
>TRBJ2-1|9|TRBV27|.
ASSLGREQF
>TRBJ2-3|13|TRBV9|.
ASSVEAGRTDTQY
>TRBJ1-2|10|TRBV28|.
ASTTTLDGYT
>TRBJ1-1|13|TRBV5-1|.
ASSLGGGENTEAF
>TRBJ2-6|16|TRBV14|.
ASSLTSGGARGANVLT
>TRBJ2-3|13|TRBV19|.
ASSETGGSTDTQY
>TRBJ2-3|12|TRBV6-5|.
ASSNSGKADTQY
>TRBJ1-1|13|TRBV28|.
ASSPRDNVNTEAF
>TRBJ1-6|13|TRBV10-3|.
AISVFREGNSPLH
>TRBJ2-7|12|TRBV10-2|.
ASSEDTRAGEQY
>TRBJ2-3|11|TRBV6-5|once
ASSYGGTDTQY
>TRBJ1-3|13|TRBV5-4|.
ASSAPGGAGNTIY
>TRBJ1-2|12|TRBV30|.
AWSVQGVNYGYT
>TRBJ2-3|14|TRBV27|.
ASSLESPLGPDTQY
>TRBJ1-5|13|TRBV6-1|.
ASTTIGRGNQPQH
>TRBJ1-1|13|TRBV7-9|.
ASRKIQGRNTEAF
>TRBJ1-3|18|TRBV10-3|.
AISDLILVPDLESGNTIY
>TRBJ1-1|11|TRBV13|few
ASSLQGASEAF
>TRBJ2-7|13|TRBV5-5|once
ASSLGTVPSYEQY
>TRBJ2-5|12|TRBV18|once
ASSPPAAGETQY
>TRBJ2-4|13|TRBV6-4|.
ASSPTVEGQNIQY
>TRBJ1-2|13|TRBV15|.
ATSGQQGWGYGYT
>TRBJ1-1|12|TRBV18|once
ASSLGTGNTEAF
>TRBJ2-1|15|TRBV19|.
ASSPQSAGQGANEQF
>TRBJ1-5|12|TRBV28|.
ASSFWRSNQPQH
>TRBJ1-2|10|TRBV28|.
ASSISGYGYT
>TRBJ2-1|14|TRBV5-1|.
ASTLFLAGAENEQF
>TRBJ1-2|14|TRBV4-2|.
ASSHRGGASNYGYT
>TRBJ1-1|14|TRBV7-2|.
ASSLTRGPERTEAF
>TRBJ2-7|16|TRBV11-2|.
ASLPGLAGGPLDNEQY
>TRBJ1-4|14|TRBV4-2|once
ASSRLGTGDREKLF
>TRBJ2-7|12|TRBV7-8|.
ASSLSTGSYEQY
>TRBJ2-1|13|TRBV27|few
ASSDSSSSYNEQF
>TRBJ2-7|12|TRBV6-5|.
ASSYIGGNYEQY
>TRBJ2-2|12|TRBV28|.
ASTPGQGTGELF
>TRBJ2-5|10|TRBV4-1|.
ASSFPTKTQY
>TRBJ2-5|10|TRBV7-9|.
AATGSRETQY
>TRBJ2-5|13|TRBV30|.
AWSVGLAPQETQY